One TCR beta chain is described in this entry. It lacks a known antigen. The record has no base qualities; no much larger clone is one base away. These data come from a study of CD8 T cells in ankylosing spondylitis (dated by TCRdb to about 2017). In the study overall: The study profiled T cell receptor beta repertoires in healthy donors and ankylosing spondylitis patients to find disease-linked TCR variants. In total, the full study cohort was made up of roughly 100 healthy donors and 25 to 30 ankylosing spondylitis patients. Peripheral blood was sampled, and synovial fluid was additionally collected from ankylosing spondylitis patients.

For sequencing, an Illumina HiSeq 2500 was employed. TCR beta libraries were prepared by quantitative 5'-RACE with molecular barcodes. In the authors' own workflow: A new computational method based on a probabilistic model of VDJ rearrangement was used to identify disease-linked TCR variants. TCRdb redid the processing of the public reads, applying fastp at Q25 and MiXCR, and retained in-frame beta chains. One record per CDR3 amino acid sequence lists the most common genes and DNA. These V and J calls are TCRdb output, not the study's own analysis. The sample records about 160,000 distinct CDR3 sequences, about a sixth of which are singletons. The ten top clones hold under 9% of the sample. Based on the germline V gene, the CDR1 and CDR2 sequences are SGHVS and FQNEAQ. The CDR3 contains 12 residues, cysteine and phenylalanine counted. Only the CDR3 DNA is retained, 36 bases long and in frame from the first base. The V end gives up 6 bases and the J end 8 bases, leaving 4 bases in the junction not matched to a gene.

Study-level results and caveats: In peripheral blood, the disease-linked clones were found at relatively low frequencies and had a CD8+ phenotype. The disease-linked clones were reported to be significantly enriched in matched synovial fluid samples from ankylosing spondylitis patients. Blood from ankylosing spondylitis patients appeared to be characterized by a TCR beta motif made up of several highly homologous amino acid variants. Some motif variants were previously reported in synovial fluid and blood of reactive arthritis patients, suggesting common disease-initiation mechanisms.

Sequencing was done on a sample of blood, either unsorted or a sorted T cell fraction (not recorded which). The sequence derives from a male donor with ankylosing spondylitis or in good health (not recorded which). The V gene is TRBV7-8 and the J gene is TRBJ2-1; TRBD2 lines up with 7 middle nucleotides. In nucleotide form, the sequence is TGTGCCAGCAGACGACTAGCCCATGAGCAGTTCTTC. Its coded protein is CASRRLAHEQFF.